This T cell receptor beta chain comes out of a study of breast tumors, draining lymph nodes, adjacent tissues. Whole-study findings and limits: The data were judged consistent with most tumor T cells coming from lymph node and expanding in tumor. Tumor TCR diversity was below lymph nodes but above nontumor tissue. Compared with basal-like, luminal-like tumors shared significantly more repertoire with nontumor tissue.

The germline gives CDR1 SGHTS, CDR2 YDEGEE. V lost 5 bases to trimming and J lost 2 bases; unmatched junction nucleotides: 3. This CDR3 is built from 14 residues. This clonotype was recorded at least ten times. The antigen remains unidentified. Breast cancer patients provided tissue from their axillary draining lymph nodes. TCRdb independently ran MiXCR on the multiplex PCR reads; one entry per CDR3 protein. The sample has some 100,000 distinct CDR3 sequences, less than 25% seen once. V is TRBV5-8 and J is TRBJ2-2; 7 bases are a match to TRBD1. Input material: axillary lymph node tissue. The clonotype was recovered from a female donor with breast cancer. Some clones in this sample may be carry-over from other donors' samples. The CDR3 sequence is CASRDRLNTGELFF. DNA for the CDR3: TGTGCCAGCAGGGACAGGCTTAACACCGGGGAGCTGTTTTTT.